The 28 T cell receptor beta chains presented below share a single source sample, sequenced in a study of cytomegalovirus exposure and HLA in healthy donors (dated by TCRdb to about 2017). Library prep was done by the immunoSEQ multiplex PCR assay. The table was pulled from immuneACCESS by TCRdb, which kept in-frame rearrangements only. Such tables lose some clones; where checked, under half of the loss comes from unresolved V genes, and the rest has no known cause. The sample table holds 160,000 or so clones, of which approximately 86% were seen once. Together, the top ten hold roughly 2.6% of the sample. Sequences were obtained from PBMCs. The receptors derive from a man younger than 30 in good health and CMV-seropositive.

The chain employs TRBV29-1 and TRBJ2-3; 8 bases match TRBD1. The CDR3 is made up of 12 amino acids. From germline, CDR1 is SQVTM and CDR2 ANQGSEA. The CDR3 DNA reads TGCAGTGCTGACAGGGGTACAGATACGCAGTATTTT. Translation gives CSADRGTDTQYF.

This clone was picked up one time. V is TRBV27 and J is TRBJ1-2; weak D call: TRBD1 (6 bases). Deletions cut 0 bases from V and 4 bases from J, with 9 bases between. Looked up from germline, CDR1 is MNHEY and CDR2 is SMNVEV (reference sequence). The CDR3 is made up of 14 amino acids. This CDR3 reads CASSLSGQIYGYTF. The CDR3 DNA follows: TGTGCCAGCAGTTTATCCGGACAGATCTATGGCTACACCTTC.

The sample holds one count of this clone. The rearrangement links TRBV6-5 to TRBJ1-3; unclear D gene. Trimming shortened V by 0 bases and J by 6 bases, and 12 bases separated the two germline ends. Per the germline V gene, CDR1 is MNHEY and CDR2 is SVGAGI. The CDR3 consists of 15 residues. CDR3: CASSYSRGPENTIYF. Written as DNA, the CDR3 is TGTGCCAGCAGTTACTCGAGAGGGCCGGAAAACACCATATATTTT.

The CDR3 nucleotides read TGTGCCAGCAGCCAAAAGAGGGGACTGGCAGATACGCAGTATTTT. It is translated as CASSQKRGLADTQYF. The chain combines TRBV4-2 with TRBJ2-3, with D perhaps matching TRBD2 (6 bases). V lost 2 bases to trimming and J lost 4 bases, with 13 bases between them. CDR1 and CDR2 from the germline V gene are LGHNA and YNFKEQ. The CDR3 extends over 15 amino acids.

The chain is built from TRBV5-1 and TRBJ2-1; the match to TRBD2 covers 8 bases. Trimming took 2 bases from V and 7 from J; bases not matched to a gene: 5. CDR3 length equals 14 residues. Per germline, CDR1 SGHRS and CDR2 YFSETQ. As DNA, the CDR3 is TGCGCCAGCAGCTTTCCGGGGGGGAGGAATGAGCAGTTCTTC. Its translation is CASSFPGGRNEQFF. The full variable domain, with the rest looked up from reference TRBV5-1 and TRBJ2-1, is KAGVTQTPRYLIKTRGQQVTLSCSPISGHRSVSWYQQTPGQGLQFLFEYFSETQRNKGNFPGRFSGRQFSNSRSEMNVSTLELGDSALYLCASSFPGGRNEQFFGPGTRLTVL.

The CDR3 region is CASSQDPVWGAYNEQFF. CDR3 DNA: TGCGCCAGCAGCCAAGATCCAGTATGGGGGGCCTACAATGAGCAGTTCTTC. This chain connects TRBV4-3 to TRBJ2-1, with a tentative D call TRBD2 (6 bases). The germline CDR1 and CDR2 sequences are LGHNA and YSLEER. The CDR3 loop spans 17 amino acids. V was shortened by 0 bases and J by 2 bases, with 14 bases between the two germline ends.

This sequence joins TRBV9 and TRBJ1-4; D ambiguous. The V and J ends lost 0 bases and 7 bases respectively, with 13 bases between them. Per germline, CDR1 SGDLS and CDR2 YYNGEE. The CDR3 runs to 15 residues. The CDR3 DNA is TGTGCCAGCAGCGTAGCTCCAGGCATGAGTGAAAAACTGTTTTTT. It yields the protein CASSVAPGMSEKLFF. The variable domain in full, with the rest retrieved from reference TRBV9 and TRBJ1-4, is DSGVTQTPKHLITATGQRVTLRCSPRSGDLSVYWYQQSLDQGLQFLIQYYNGEERAKGNILERFSAQQFPDLHSELNLSSLELGDSALYFCASSVAPGMSEKLFFGSGTQLSVL.

The chain carries TRBV4-3 and TRBJ2-7; tentatively, D is TRBD1 (6 bases). The germline V gene has CDR1 LGHNA and CDR2 YSLEER. The CDR3 runs to 15 residues. The V gene lost 1 base and the J gene lost 4 bases, with 14 bases spanning the gap. CDR3 sequence: CASSQALQGVYEQYF. The CDR3 coding sequence is TGCGCCAGCAGCCAAGCACTACAGGGTGTTTACGAGCAGTACTTC.

This sequence joins TRBV6-1 and TRBJ1-1, with D possibly being TRBD1 (5 bases). V was trimmed by 11 bases and J by 7 bases, leaving 17 bases between them. The CDR3 is made up of 12 amino acids. Germline V lookup: CDR1 MNHNS, CDR2 SASEGT. DNA of the CDR3: TGTGCCGCGGAGGGGAGAGCGCTTGAAGCTTTCTTT. It encodes CAAEGRALEAFF.

This clone was seen only once. The V gene is TRBV11-2, the J gene TRBJ2-2; tentative D call: TRBD1 (5 bases). Trimming took 0 bases from V and 6 from J, leaving 14 bases between them. Germline V gives CDR1 SGHAT, CDR2 FQNNGV. The CDR3 is made up of 16 amino acids. CDR3 protein: CASSLEAGNVAGELFF. CDR3 DNA sequence: TGTGCCAGCAGCTTAGAGGCAGGGAATGTTGCCGGGGAGCTGTTTTTT. The entire variable domain, with the rest obtained from reference TRBV11-2 and TRBJ2-2, is as follows: EAGVAQSPRYKIIEKRQSVAFWCNPISGHATLYWYQQILGQGPKLLIQFQNNGVVDDSQLPKDRFSAERLKGVDSTLKIQPAKLEDSAVYLCASSLEAGNVAGELFFGEGSRLTVL.

The gene calls are TRBV7-9 and TRBJ1-1; no firm D call. The CDR3 loop spans 13 amino acids. V dropped 5 bases and J dropped 8 bases, with 15 bases sitting between them. Germline CDR1 and CDR2: SEHNR and FQNEAQ (reference sequence). The CDR3 protein is CASSPGNVPEAFF. CDR3 in DNA: TGTGCCAGCAGCCCAGGCAACGTGCCAGAAGCTTTCTTT.

This clone was seen once. The chain has TRBV10-3 and TRBJ1-1; D is ambiguous. Trimming cost V 0 bases and J 3 bases, with 8 bases left between them. This CDR3 spans 14 amino acids. Germline V CDR1 and CDR2: ENHRY, SYGVKD. For the CDR3, the DNA is TGTGCCATCAGTGAGTCGAAGCGGGACACTGAAGCTTTCTTT. This encodes CAISESKRDTEAFF.

The chain recombines TRBV2 with TRBJ1-2, with 7 bases that match TRBD1. V lost 3 bases and J lost 5; bases outside the gene matches: 6. Germline V gene lookup returns CDR1 SNHLY and CDR2 FYNNEI. The length of the CDR3 is 14 residues. In DNA form, the CDR3 reads TGTGCCAGCAGTGATGGACAGGAGGGGTATGGCTACACCTTC. Translation gives CASSDGQEGYGYTF.

The J gene is TRBJ2-1, the V gene TRBV7-2; D is possibly TRBD1 (6 bases). CDR1 is SGHTA and CDR2 is FQGNSA in the germline V gene. The V end was cut by 1 base, the J end by 0 bases, with 10 bases between. The CDR3 sequence is 16 residues long. The CDR3: CASSLDGTISYNEQFF. CDR3 nucleotide sequence: TGTGCCAGCAGCTTAGATGGGACAATCTCCTACAATGAGCAGTTCTTC.

The rearrangement uses TRBV6-1 and TRBJ1-1; D unresolved. Germline CDR1 is MNHNS and CDR2 is SASEGT. The length of the CDR3 is 12 residues. The V and J ends lost 5 bases and 12 bases respectively, with 16 bases between them. CDR3 in amino acids: CASSSGKPITFF. The CDR3 DNA sequence: TGTGCCAGCAGTTCGGGGAAACCGATAACTTTCTTT.

This chain joins TRBV19 and TRBJ1-4, with 8 bases lining up with TRBD1. Looked up from germline, CDR1 is LNHDA and CDR2 is SQIVND (reference sequence). Trimming removed 6 bases from V and 7 bases from J; junction bases left unmatched: 10. This CDR3 has 15 residues. The CDR3 loop reads CASSFGQGKSEKLFF. The CDR3 nucleotides are TGTGCCAGTAGCTTCGGACAGGGAAAGAGTGAAAAACTGTTTTTT.

The chain joins TRBV7-6 to TRBJ2-1; 10 positions match TRBD1. Trimming removed 1 base from V and 6 bases from J; junction bases left unmatched: 0. CDR3 length: 14 amino acids. Germline CDR1 is SGHVS and CDR2 is FNYEAQ. The CDR3 region has the DNA TGTGCCAGCAGCTTAGGGACAGGGGGCAATGAGCAGTTCTTC. Translating it yields CASSLGTGGNEQFF.

V usage is TRBV4-3 and J usage is TRBJ2-7; 7 bases agree with TRBD1. The CDR3 runs to 12 residues. In germline, CDR1 is LGHNA, CDR2 YSLEER. Trimming took 4 bases from V and 5 from J; bases not matched to a gene: 2. CDR3 loop: CASSPTGDEQYF. CDR3 coding DNA: TGCGCCAGCAGCCCTACAGGGGACGAGCAGTACTTC.

The V call is TRBV5-1, the J call TRBJ2-7; no firm D call. The CDR3 is made up of 14 amino acids. CDR1 is SGHRS, CDR2 YFSETQ, per germline. V was clipped by 1 base and J by 0 bases, with 8 bases between them. The CDR3 DNA sequence: TGCGCCAGCAGCTTGTCGGGTAACTCCTACGAGCAGTACTTC. Its translation: CASSLSGNSYEQYF.

The V call is TRBV4-3, the J call TRBJ2-1; D perhaps matches TRBD2 (6 bases). Trimming removed 0 bases at V and 12 bases at J, with 15 bases between. Germline V lookup: CDR1 LGHNA, CDR2 YSLEER. The CDR3 runs to 14 residues. The CDR3 DNA follows: TGCGCCAGCAGCCAAGAAAGGGCTAGCGTTGTGCAGTTCTTC. This translates into CASSQERASVVQFF.

A single count supports this clone. The chain combines TRBV6-1 with TRBJ2-7; 8 bases map to TRBD1. This CDR3 comprises 15 residues. V shed 5 bases and J 0 bases; nucleotides not matched to a gene: 6. Germline CDR1 is MNHNS and CDR2 is SASEGT. The CDR3 loop is CASSRRTGSSYEQYF. As DNA, the CDR3 is TGTGCCAGCAGTAGACGGACAGGGAGCTCCTACGAGCAGTACTTC.

The chain employs TRBV5-1 and TRBJ2-3, with 10 bases aligning to TRBD2. The ends lost 6 bases at V and 5 bases at J; junction bases unmatched: 3. This CDR3 spans 13 amino acids. Germline V CDR1 and CDR2: SGHRS, YFSETQ. The CDR3 nucleotides read TGCGCCAGCAAGCGGGAGGGCCGAGATACGCAGTATTTT. Its protein product is CASKREGRDTQYF.

The J gene is TRBJ2-5, the V gene TRBV5-1; TRBD1 matches 9 bases. CDR3 length: 14 amino acids. With V trimmed by 2 bases and J by 5 bases, 4 bases remained unmatched. Germline lookup yields CDR1 SGHRS and CDR2 YFSETQ. The DNA for the CDR3 is TGCGCCAGCAGCTTATTTACAGGGGGCGAGACCCAGTACTTC. Its protein product is CASSLFTGGETQYF.

The rearrangement links TRBV28 to TRBJ1-2, with 9 bases lining up with TRBD1. The ends lost 7 bases at V and 7 bases at J; junction bases unmatched: 13. Germline V gives CDR1 MDHEN, CDR2 SYDVKM. The CDR3 spans 15 residues. This chain's CDR3 is CASTGSTGTGLGYTF. The CDR3 DNA is TGTGCCAGCACCGGGTCAACCGGGACAGGGCTTGGCTACACCTTC.

The genes are TRBV6-1 and TRBJ1-5, with 10 bases identical to TRBD1. From germline, CDR1 is MNHNS and CDR2 SASEGT. V was clipped by 5 bases and J by 7 bases; unmatched bases: 8. The CDR3 loop spans 15 amino acids. The CDR3 DNA reads as TGTGCCAGCAGTAAAGTGACAGGGGGCCGACAGCCCCAGCATTTT. It codes for CASSKVTGGRQPQHF.

The chain employs TRBV4-2 and TRBJ2-1; the D gene is possibly TRBD2 (6 bases). Germline CDR1 and CDR2: LGHNA and YNFKEQ. This CDR3 comprises 17 residues. The V end was cut by 3 bases, the J end by 0 bases, with 15 bases between. CDR3 DNA: TGTGCCAGCAGCCAGGCACTCCGGGGGAGCTCCTACAATGAGCAGTTCTTC. Amino acid sequence: CASSQALRGSSYNEQFF.

This clone has a single count. The chain is built from TRBV19 and TRBJ2-3; the D is unclear. The CDR3 is 12 residues long. Germline lookup yields CDR1 LNHDA and CDR2 SQIVND (reference sequence). Between the trimmed V and J ends, which lost 5 bases and 6 bases, there was a span of 9 bases. CDR3 loop: CASSPAADTQYF. DNA for the CDR3: TGTGCCAGTAGTCCTGCGGCGGATACGCAGTATTTT.

This clone was detected once. The chain couples TRBV15 to TRBJ1-5; tentatively, D is TRBD1 (5 bases). The germline V and J ends were trimmed by 3 bases and 0 bases, with 12 bases remaining between them. Germline V gives CDR1 LNHNV, CDR2 YYDKDF (reference sequence). The CDR3 runs 16 residues. In DNA form, the CDR3 reads TGTGCCACCAGCAGGGGGAAGGGGAATAGCAATCAGCCCCAGCATTTT. Translating it yields CATSRGKGNSNQPQHF.